Detailed here is one T cell receptor beta chain. Method: immunoSEQ multiplex PCR; TCRdb's copy keeps in-frame clones and lacks some. This table has some 57,000 clones, about 91% appearing once. This sample was taken from a study of blood T cell repertoires in COVID-19. Study details: The origin of the acute and convalescent COVID-19 samples was the United States, Italy and Spain. T cells, B-cell-depleted T cells, or PBMCs provided the cDNA or gDNA that served as material.

Germline trimming cut 6 bases from V and 3 bases from J; bases unmatched to any gene: 11. In germline, CDR1 is LGHNA, CDR2 YNFKEQ. This CDR3 has 17 amino acids. Sample: peripheral blood. V and J are TRBV4-2 and TRBJ2-3; 11 positions match TRBD2. The receptor was derived from a man aged 45-60 years with active COVID-19. This CDR3 reads CASRSVAGGQVTDTQYF. The CDR3 DNA reads TGTGCCAGCAGGTCTGTAGCGGGGGGGCAGGTGACAGATACGCAGTATTTT.